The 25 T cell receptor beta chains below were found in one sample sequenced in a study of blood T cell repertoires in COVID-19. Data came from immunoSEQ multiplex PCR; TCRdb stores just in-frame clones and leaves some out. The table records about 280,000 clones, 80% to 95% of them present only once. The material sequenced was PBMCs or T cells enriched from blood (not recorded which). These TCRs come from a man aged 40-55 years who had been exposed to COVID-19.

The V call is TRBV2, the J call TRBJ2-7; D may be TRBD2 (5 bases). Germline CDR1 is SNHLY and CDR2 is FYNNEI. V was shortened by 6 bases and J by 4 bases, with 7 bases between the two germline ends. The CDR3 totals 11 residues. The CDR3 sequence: CASRREYEQYF. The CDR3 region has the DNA TGTGCCAGCAGGAGGGAGTACGAGCAGTACTTC.

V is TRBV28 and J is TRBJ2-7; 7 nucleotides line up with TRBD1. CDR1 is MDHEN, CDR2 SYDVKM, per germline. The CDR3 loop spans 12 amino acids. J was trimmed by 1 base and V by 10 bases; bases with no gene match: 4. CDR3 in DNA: TGTGCCATTGCAGGGGGTTCCTACGAGCAGTACTTC. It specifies CAIAGGSYEQYF.

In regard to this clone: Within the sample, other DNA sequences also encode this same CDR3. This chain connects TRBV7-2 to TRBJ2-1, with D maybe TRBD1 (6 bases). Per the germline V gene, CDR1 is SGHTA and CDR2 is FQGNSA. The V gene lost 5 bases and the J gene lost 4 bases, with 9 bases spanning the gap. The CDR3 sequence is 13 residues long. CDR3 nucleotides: TGTGCCAGCAGCCTGGACAGTTACAATGAGCAGTTCTTC. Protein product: CASSLDSYNEQFF.

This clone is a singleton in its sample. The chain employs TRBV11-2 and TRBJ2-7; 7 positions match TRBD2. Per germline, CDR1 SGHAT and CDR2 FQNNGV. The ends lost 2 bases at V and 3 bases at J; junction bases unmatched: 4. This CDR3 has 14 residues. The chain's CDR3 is CASSLLGGSYEQYF. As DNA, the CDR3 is TGTGCCAGCAGCTTATTGGGAGGGAGCTACGAGCAGTACTTC.

The DNA of the CDR3 is TGTGCCAGCAGTCCGGGACTAGCGGGAGAAGGTCCCTACGAGCAGTACTTC. It yields the protein CASSPGLAGEGPYEQYF. This sequence joins TRBV3-1 (or the pseudogene TRBV3-2) and TRBJ2-7; 14 nucleotides line up with TRBD2. Germline values: CDR1 LGHDT, CDR2 YNNKEL (reference sequence). The CDR3 length is 17 residues. J gave up 2 bases and V 6 bases, and 9 bases lay outside the gene matches.

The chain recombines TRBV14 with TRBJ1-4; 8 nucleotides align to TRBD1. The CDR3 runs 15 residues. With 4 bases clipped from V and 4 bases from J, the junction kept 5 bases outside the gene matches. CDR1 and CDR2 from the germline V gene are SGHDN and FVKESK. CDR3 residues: CASSPRDRLNEKLFF. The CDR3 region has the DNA TGTGCCAGCAGCCCACGGGACAGGCTTAATGAAAAACTGTTTTTT.

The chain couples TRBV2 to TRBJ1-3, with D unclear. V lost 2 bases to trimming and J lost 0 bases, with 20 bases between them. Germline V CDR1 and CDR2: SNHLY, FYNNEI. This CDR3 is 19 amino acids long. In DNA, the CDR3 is TGTGCCAGCAGTGAAAGTAGAAGCTTTTCCCTTCTCTCTGGAAACACCATATATTTT. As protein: CASSESRSFSLLSGNTIYF.

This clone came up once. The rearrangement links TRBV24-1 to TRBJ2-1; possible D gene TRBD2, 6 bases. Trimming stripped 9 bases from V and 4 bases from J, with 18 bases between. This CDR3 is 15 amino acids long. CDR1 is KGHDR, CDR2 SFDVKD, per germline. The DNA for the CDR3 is TGTGCCACCGGTAGCGTCGGGAGTTCGTACAATGAGCAGTTCTTC. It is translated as CATGSVGSSYNEQFF.

The CDR3: CASSLYSFATDTQYF. CDR3 nucleotides: TGTGCCAGCAGCTTATACAGCTTCGCCACAGATACGCAGTATTTT. V and J are TRBV7-3 and TRBJ2-3; D gene ambiguous. CDR1 SGHTA and CDR2 FQGTGA come from the germline V gene. The CDR3 consists of 15 residues. The ends were cut back, 2 bases at V and 2 bases at J, with 11 bases in the middle.

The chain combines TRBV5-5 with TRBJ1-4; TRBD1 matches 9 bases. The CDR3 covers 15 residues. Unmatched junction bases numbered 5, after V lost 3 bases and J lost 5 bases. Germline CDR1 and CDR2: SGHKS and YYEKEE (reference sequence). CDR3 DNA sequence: TGTGCCAGCAGCTCCTGGACAGGGGAGAATGAAAAACTGTTTTTT. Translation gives CASSSWTGENEKLFF.

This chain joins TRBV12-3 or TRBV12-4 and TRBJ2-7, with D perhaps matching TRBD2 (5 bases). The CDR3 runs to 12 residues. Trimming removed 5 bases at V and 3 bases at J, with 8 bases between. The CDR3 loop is CASSRLNYEQYF. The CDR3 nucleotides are TGTGCCAGCAGTCGACTAAACTACGAGCAGTACTTC.

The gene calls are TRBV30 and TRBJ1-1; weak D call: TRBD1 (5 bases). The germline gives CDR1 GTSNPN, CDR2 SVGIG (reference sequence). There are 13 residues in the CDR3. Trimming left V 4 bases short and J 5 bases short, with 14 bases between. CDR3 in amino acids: CAWTRGVGTEAFF. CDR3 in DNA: TGTGCCTGGACGCGGGGGGTTGGGACTGAAGCTTTCTTT.

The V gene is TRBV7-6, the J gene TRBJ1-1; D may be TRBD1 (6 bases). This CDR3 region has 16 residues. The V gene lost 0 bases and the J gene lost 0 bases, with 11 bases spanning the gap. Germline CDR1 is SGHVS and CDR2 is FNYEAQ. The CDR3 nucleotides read TGTGCCAGCAGCTTAGCGGGGGGGCGCATGAACACTGAAGCTTTCTTT. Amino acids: CASSLAGGRMNTEAFF.

In DNA form, the CDR3 reads TGTGCCAGCGGCTCCCCGGGACAGCGCGAGAATGGCTACACCTTC. It yields the protein CASGSPGQRENGYTF. The chain couples TRBV28 to TRBJ1-2; 7 bases fit TRBD1. The CDR3 extends over 15 amino acids. With 8 bases clipped from V and 6 bases from J, the junction kept 15 bases outside the gene matches. In germline, CDR1 is MDHEN, CDR2 SYDVKM.

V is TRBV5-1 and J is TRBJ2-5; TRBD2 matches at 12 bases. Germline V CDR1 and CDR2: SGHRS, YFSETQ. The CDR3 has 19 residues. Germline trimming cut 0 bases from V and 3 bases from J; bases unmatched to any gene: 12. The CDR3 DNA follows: TGCGCCAGCAGCTTGGCCCTGACTAGCGGGAGAGTCGGGGAAGAGACCCAGTACTTC. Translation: CASSLALTSGRVGEETQYF.

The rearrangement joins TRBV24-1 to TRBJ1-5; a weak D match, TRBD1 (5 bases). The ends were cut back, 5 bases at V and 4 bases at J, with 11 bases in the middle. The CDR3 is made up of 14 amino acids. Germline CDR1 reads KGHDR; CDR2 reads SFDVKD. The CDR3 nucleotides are TGTGCCACCAGTGGACCTCAGGGAAATCAGCCCCAGCATTTT. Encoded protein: CATSGPQGNQPQHF.

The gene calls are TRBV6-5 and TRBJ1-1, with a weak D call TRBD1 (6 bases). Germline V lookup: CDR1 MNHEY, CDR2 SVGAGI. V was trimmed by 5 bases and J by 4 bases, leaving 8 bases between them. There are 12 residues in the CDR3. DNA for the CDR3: TGTGCCAGCAGTATACAGGGCACTGAAGCTTTCTTT. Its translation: CASSIQGTEAFF.

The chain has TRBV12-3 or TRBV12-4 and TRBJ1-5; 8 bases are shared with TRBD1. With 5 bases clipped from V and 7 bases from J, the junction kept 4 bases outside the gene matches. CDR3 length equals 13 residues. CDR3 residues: CASSQGAGQPQHF. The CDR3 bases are TGTGCCAGCAGTCAGGGGGCCGGGCAGCCCCAGCATTTT.

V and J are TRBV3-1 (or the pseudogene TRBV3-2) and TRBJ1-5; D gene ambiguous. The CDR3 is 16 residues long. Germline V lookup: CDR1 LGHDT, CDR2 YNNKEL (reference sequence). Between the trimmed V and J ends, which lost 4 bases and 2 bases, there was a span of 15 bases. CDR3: CASSPSQVGGNQPQHF. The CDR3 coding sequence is TGTGCCAGCAGCCCATCTCAAGTGGGAGGCAATCAGCCCCAGCATTTT.

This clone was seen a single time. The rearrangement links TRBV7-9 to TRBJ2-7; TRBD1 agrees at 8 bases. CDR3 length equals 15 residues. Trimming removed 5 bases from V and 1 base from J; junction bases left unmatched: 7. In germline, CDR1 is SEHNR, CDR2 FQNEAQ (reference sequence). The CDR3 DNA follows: TGTGCCAGCAGCACACCTTGGGACAGGTCCTACGAGCAGTACTTC. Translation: CASSTPWDRSYEQYF. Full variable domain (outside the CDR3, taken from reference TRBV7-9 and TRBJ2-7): DTGVSQNPRHKITKRGQNVTFRCDPISEHNRLYWYRQTLGQGPEFLTYFQNEAQLEKSRLLSDRFSAERPKGSFSTLEIQRTEQGDSAMYLCASSTPWDRSYEQYFGPGTRLTVT.

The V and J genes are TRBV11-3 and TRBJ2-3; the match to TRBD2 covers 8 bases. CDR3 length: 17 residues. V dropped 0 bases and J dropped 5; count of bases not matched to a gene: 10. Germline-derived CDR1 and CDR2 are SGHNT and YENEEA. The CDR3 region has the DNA TGTGCCAGCAGCTTAGATCGGAAAGCGGGAGATATAGATACGCAGTATTTT. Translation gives CASSLDRKAGDIDTQYF. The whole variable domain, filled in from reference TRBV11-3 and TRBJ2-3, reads EAGVVQSPRYKIIEKKQPVAFWCNPISGHNTLYWYLQNLGQGPELLIRYENEEAVDDSQLPKDRFSAERLKGVDSTLKIQPAELGDSAVYLCASSLDRKAGDIDTQYFGPGTRLTVL.

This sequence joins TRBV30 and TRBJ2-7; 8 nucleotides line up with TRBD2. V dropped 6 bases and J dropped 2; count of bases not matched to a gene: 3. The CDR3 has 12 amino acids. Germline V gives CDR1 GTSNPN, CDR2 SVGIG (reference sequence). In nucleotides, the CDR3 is TGTGCCTGCACTAGCGGTGCCTACGAGCAGTACTTC. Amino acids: CACTSGAYEQYF.

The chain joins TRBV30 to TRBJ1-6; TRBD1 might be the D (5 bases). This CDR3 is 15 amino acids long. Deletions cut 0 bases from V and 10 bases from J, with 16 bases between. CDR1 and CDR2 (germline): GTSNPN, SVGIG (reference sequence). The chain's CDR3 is CAWSVREGRGSPLHF. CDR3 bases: TGTGCCTGGAGTGTACGGGAGGGGAGAGGATCACCCCTCCACTTT.

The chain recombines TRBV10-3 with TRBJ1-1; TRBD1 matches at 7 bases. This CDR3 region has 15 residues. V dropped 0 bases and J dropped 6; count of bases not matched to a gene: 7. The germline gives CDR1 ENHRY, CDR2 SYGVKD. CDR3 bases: TGTGCCATCAGTGAGTCGGACAGGAGGGGACCTGAAGCTTTCTTT. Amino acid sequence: CAISESDRRGPEAFF.

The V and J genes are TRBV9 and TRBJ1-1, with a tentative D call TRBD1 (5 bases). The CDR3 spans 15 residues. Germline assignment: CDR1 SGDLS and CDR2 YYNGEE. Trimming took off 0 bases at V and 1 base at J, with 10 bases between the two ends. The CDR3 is CASSVAPQGNTEAFF. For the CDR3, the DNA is TGTGCCAGCAGCGTAGCCCCCCAGGGGAACACTGAAGCTTTCTTT.